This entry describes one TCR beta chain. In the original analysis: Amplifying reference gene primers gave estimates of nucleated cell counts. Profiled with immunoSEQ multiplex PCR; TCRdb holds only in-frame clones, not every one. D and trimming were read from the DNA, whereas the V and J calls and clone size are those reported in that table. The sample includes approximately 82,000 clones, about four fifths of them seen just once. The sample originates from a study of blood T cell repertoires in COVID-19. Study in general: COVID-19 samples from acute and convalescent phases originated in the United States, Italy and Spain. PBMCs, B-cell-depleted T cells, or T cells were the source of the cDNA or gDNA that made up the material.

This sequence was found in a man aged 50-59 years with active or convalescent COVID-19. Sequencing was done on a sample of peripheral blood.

Here the CDR3 reads CASSHHTPPRTPTGELFF. CDR3 DNA sequence: TGCGCCAGCAGTCACCACACCCCCCCCCGTACCCCCACCGGGGAGCTGTTTTTT. This chain joins TRBV23-1 and TRBJ2-2; the D is unclear. TRBV23-1 is flagged as an ORF with uncertain function. This CDR3 is 18 amino acids long. V was cut by 3 bases and J by 4 bases, with 21 bases left in between.